This TCR beta chain comes out of a study of T-cell memory formation after mild COVID-19 (dated by TCRdb to the early 2020s). With respect to the entire study: Most TCR sequence clusters were specific to one of the two donors. Two young, previously healthy adult volunteers, one female and one male, were included in the cohort. Longitudinal TCRalpha and TCRbeta repertoire sequencing tracked T-cell clones expanding and contracting after mild COVID-19 in a couple of donors.

The sequencer was an Illumina NovaSeq 6000. TCRalpha and TCRbeta cDNA libraries were constructed by 5'RACE with constant-segment primers, with sample barcodes and unique molecular identifiers being introduced. RNA was extracted from every sample with Trizol reagent. The libraries were amplified in two PCR steps, and the second step added a second sample barcode and Illumina TruSeq adapters. Libraries were sequenced on an Illumina NovaSeq with 2 x 150 bp paired-end reads. Concerning the study's data processing: Demultiplexing of reads and collapsing into UMI-guided consensus sequences were performed with migec v1.2.7. Using mixcr v2.1.11, UMI consensuses were aligned to TRA and TRB V and J templates and then assembled into clonotypes. A clonotype was counted as expanded or contracted only if both edgeR and NoisET called the change significant, with noise models trained on biological replicates. edgeR calls used a false discovery rate-adjusted p below 0.01 and a log2 fold-change threshold of 1. As an exploratory analysis of dynamics, max-normalized trajectories of the 1000 most abundant clonotypes were examined with PCA combined with hierarchical clustering. Each responding clone was given a CD4 or CD8 phenotype based on the CD4+ and CD8+ repertoires, which had been sequenced separately. In-frame beta chains were kept once TCRdb had trimmed the public reads at Q25 with fastp and called clones with MiXCR. Records with the same CDR3 protein are collapsed into one entry carrying the most frequent genes and DNA. TCRdb's processing, not the authors', yielded these V and J calls. Counted in this sample were about 470,000 distinct CDR3 sequences; nearly 25% of them appeared once. Approximately 13% of the sample comes from the top ten.

Worth noting for this clonotype: This clone's antigen is unknown. Base qualities are missing; no much larger clone stands one base away.

The study at large found these results: Contracting CD4+ clones were located mainly in the CM and EM memory subsets, whereas CD8+ clones were found to be enriched in EMRA. Clones that contracted from day 15 to 85 showed balanced CD4/CD8 phenotypes, whereas a second wave of clones that expanded from day 15 to 37 leaned towards CD4+. Only a couple of mild cases were covered by the study, and larger cohorts that include severe cases with pre-infection samples were considered necessary. The detection of some responding clones in pre-infection memory suggests that pre-existing cross-reactive memory T cells joined the SARS-CoV-2 response. Whether the second-wave clones peaking on day 37 were SARS-CoV-2 specific was not confirmed.

Ficoll-Paque density gradient centrifugation was used to isolate PBMCs. CDR3 length: 14 amino acids, cysteine to phenylalanine. Solely the CDR3 DNA is kept, with 42 bases framed from the first base. The germline V gene (reference sequence) gives CDR1 as PRHDT and CDR2 as FYEKMQ. Between the V and J ends, shortened by 0 bases and 4 bases respectively, the junction contains 8 bases. The receptor comes from an adult woman who had mild COVID-19 (a few samples of this study predate the infection). The sample titles of this study are shuffled in the database, so cell type and time point are left out; the donor was told from shared clones. The chain is assembled from TRBV13 and TRBJ2-3, with a tentative D call of TRBD1 or TRBD2, each matching 5 bases. Sample: PBMCs or a T cell subset sorted from them (not recorded which). Here the CDR3 is given as CASSLGEGSDTQYF. In nucleotides, the sequence is TGTGCCAGCAGCTTAGGCGAGGGGTCAGATACGCAGTATTTT. The full variable domain, completed from the reference TRBV13 and TRBJ2-3 proteins outside the CDR3, reads AAGVIQSPRHLIKEKRETATLKCYPIPRHDTVYWYQQGPGQDPQFLISFYEKMQSDKGSIPDRFSAQQFSDYHSELNMSSLELGDSALYFCASSLGEGSDTQYFGPGTRLTVL.